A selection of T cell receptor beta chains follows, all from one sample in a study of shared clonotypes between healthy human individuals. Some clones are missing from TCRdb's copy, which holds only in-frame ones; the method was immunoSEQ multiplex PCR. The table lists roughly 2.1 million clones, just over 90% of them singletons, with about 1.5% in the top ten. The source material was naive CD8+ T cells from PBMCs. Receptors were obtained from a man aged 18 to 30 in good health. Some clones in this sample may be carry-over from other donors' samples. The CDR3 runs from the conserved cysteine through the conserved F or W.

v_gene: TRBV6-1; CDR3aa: CASSDPHRDKNEKLFF
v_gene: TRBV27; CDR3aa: CASSSSGRRNEQFF
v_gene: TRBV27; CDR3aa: CASSLYFGGDNEQFF
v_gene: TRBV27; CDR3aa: CASSQLNEQFF
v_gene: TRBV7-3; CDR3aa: CASSLWDRQEAFF
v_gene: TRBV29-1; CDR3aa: CSVVSSGKSSSYEQYF
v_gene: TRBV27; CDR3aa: CASSIGTDPYEQYF
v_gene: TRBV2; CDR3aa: CASSEVSAPDSNQPQHF
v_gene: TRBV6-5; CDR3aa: CASQYRVHEQFF
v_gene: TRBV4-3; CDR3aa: CASSQAAGPAWELFF
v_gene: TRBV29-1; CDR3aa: CSAQAAGGFSTEQFF
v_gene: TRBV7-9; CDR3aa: CASSRAVYEQYF
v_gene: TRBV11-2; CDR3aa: CASSLGPGETQYF